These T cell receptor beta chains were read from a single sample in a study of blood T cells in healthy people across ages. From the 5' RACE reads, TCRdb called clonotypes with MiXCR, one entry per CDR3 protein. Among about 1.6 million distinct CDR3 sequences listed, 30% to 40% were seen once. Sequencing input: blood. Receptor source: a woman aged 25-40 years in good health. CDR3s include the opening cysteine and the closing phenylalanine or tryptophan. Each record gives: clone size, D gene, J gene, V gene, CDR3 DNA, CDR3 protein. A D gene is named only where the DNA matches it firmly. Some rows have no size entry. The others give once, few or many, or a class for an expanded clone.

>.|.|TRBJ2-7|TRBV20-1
TGCAGTGCTAAACCCCTCGGGACCTCTTGGGACGAGCAGTACTTC
CSAKPLGTSWDEQYF
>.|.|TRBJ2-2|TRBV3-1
TGTGCCAGCAGCCAAAGGCTAGCCAGCACCGGGGAGCTGTTTTTT
CASSQRLASTGELFF
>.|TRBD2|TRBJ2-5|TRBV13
TGTGCCAGCAGCGCTCGGCGGGGGGAGACCCAGTACTTC
CASSARRGETQYF
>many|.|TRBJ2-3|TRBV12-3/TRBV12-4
TGTGCCAGCAGTTTAGCCGAGCTAGATACGCAGTATTTT
CASSLAELDTQYF
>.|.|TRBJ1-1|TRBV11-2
TGTGCCAGCAGCTTCCCGACTGAAGCTTTCTTT
CASSFPTEAFF
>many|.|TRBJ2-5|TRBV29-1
TGCAGCGTTGCGGGGAGGGAGAGGGGGGGGTACCAAGAGACCCAGTACTTC
CSVAGRERGGYQETQYF
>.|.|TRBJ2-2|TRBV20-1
TGCAGTGCTATATGGGTTAACACCGGGGAGCTGTTTTTT
CSAIWVNTGELFF
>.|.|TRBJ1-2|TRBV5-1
TGCGCCAGCAGCTTGGCCGCGGACCTCTATGGCTACACCTTC
CASSLAADLYGYTF
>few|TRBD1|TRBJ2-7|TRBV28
TGTGCCAGCAGTTTAACAGGGGTACGGGAGCAGTACTTC
CASSLTGVREQYF
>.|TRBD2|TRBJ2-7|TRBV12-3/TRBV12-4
TGTGCCAGCAGGGCTCGGGGACTAGCGGGCGAGCAGTACTTC
CASRARGLAGEQYF
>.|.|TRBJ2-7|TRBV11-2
TGTGCCGGCAGCTTGAGCGGAGGCGCCTACGAGCAGTACTTC
CAGSLSGGAYEQYF
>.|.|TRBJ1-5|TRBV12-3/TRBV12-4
TGTGCCAGCAGTACTCGGACCCTCCTAGGTGGCAATCAGCCCCAGCATTTT
CASSTRTLLGGNQPQHF
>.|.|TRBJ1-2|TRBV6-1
TGTGCCAGCAGTCCGACATTTGTCTATGGCTACACCTTC
CASSPTFVYGYTF
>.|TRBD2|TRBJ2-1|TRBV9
TGTGCCAGCAGTCCCAGGGGAGCGGGGGGGTTGTTCTTC
CASSPRGAGGLFF
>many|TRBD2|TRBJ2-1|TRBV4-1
TGCGCCAGCAGCCAAGATCGGGGAGGGTCCTACAATGAGCAGTTCTTC
CASSQDRGGSYNEQFF
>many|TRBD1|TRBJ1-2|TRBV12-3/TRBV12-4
TGTGCCAGCAGCTTCGGGACAGACTATGGCTACACCTTC
CASSFGTDYGYTF
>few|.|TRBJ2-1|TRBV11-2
TGTGCCAGCAGCTTAGATTGGCAGGGGGGGGGTGAGCAGTTCTTC
CASSLDWQGGGEQFF
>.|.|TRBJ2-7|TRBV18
TGTGCCAGCTCACTCCCGATATCCTACGAGCAGTACTTC
CASSLPISYEQYF
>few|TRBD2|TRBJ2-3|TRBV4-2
TGTGCCAGCAGCCTTGACCCCGGGACTAGCGGGAGTAGGGTGTATTTT
CASSLDPGTSGSRVYF
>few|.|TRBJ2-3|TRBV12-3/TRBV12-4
TGTGCCAGCAGTTTAGTGGCTTTTCGGGATACGCAGTATTTT
CASSLVAFRDTQYF
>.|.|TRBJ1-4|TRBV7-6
TGTGCCAGCAGCCCCGGCATGGGACTGTTTTTT
CASSPGMGLFF
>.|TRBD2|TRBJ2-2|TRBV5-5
TGTGCCAGCAGCTTGGAGGGCGGGAGGAACACCGGGGAGCTGTTTTTT
CASSLEGGRNTGELFF
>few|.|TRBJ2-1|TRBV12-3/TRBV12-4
TGTGCCAGCAGTTACGCGTTCCTCTCCTACAATGAGCAGTTCTTC
CASSYAFLSYNEQFF
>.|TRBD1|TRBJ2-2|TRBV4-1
TGCGCCAGCAGCCGAGGACAGGGGAGGATAGCAGGGGAGCTGTTTTTT
CASSRGQGRIAGELFF
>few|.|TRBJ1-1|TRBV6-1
TGTGCCAGCCTCGTGAACCTGGTTGTAGCTTTCTTT
CASLVNLVVAFF
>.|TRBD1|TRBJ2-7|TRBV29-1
TGCAGCGTTGAAATGTCAGGGGGCTTGAGGAGCGAGCAGTACTTC
CSVEMSGGLRSEQYF
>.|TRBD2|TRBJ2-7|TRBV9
TGTGCCAGCAGCATTAGCGGGGGGGGTTCGTCCGAGCAGTACTTC
CASSISGGGSSEQYF
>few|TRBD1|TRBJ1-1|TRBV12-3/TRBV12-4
TGTGCCAGCAGTGTTATACAGGGGGCCACTGAAGCTTTCTTT
CASSVIQGATEAFF
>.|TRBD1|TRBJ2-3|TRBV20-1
TGCAGTGCTAGAGATTTGGACAGGGACACAGATATGCAGTATTTT
CSARDLDRDTDMQYF
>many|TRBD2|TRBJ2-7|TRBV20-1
TGCAGTGCTAGTGGGTCTAGCGGGAGGAAAATCGACGAGCAGTACTTC
CSASGSSGRKIDEQYF
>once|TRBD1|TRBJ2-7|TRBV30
TGTGCCTGGAACGCCGGGACAGGGCCCCACGAGCAGTACTTC
CAWNAGTGPHEQYF
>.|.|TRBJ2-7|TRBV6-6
TGTGCCAGCTCCCCACGGGCGGCAAAGGGCCCCGACGAGCAGTACTTC
CASSPRAAKGPDEQYF
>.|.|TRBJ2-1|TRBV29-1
TGCAGCGTCCGCCCCGGACAGAACAATGAGCAGTTCTTC
CSVRPGQNNEQFF
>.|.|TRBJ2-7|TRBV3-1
TGTGCCAGCAGACGGGAACCCTACGAGCAGTACTTC
CASRREPYEQYF
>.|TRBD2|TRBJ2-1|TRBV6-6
TGTGCCAGCAGTCATATAGCGGGGCGGTTCAATGAGCAGTTCTTC
CASSHIAGRFNEQFF
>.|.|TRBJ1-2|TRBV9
TGTGCCAGCAGCGTAGACGTCGGTACGGAGATGAGGAACTATGGCTACACCTTC
CASSVDVGTEMRNYGYTF
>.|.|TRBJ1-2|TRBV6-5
TGTGCCAGCAGCCCACAGGGAGAAAATGGCTACACCTTC
CASSPQGENGYTF
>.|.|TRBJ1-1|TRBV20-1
TGCAGTGCTTTGGGGAGCAGCGTAGGTCCCTACACTGAAGCTTTCTTT
CSALGSSVGPYTEAFF
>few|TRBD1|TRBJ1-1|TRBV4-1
TGCGCCAGCAGCCTGAGGGACAGGGGGCTTACTGAAGCTTTCTTT
CASSLRDRGLTEAFF
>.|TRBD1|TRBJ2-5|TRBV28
TGTGCCAGCAGCCCAAACAGGGGCTTTGAGACCCAGTACTTC
CASSPNRGFETQYF
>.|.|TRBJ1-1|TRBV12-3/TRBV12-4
TGTGCCAGCAGTTTGGGTGATGAGGCTGAAGCTTTCTTT
CASSLGDEAEAFF
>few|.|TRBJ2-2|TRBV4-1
TGCGCCAGCGGGGGCCGGAACACCGGGGAGCGGTTTTTT
CASGGRNTGERFF
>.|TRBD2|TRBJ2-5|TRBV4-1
TGCGCCAGCAGCCAAGCGGTTTTTAGCGGGGGGGCACAGACCCAGTACTTC
CASSQAVFSGGAQTQYF
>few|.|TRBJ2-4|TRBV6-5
TGTGCCAGCAGTTACATGGGGAACTCCTACAATGAGCAGTACTTC
CASSYMGNSYNEQYF
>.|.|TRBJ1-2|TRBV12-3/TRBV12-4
TGTGCCAGCTGGGAGGGGGGACCCTATGGCTACACCTTC
CASWEGGPYGYTF
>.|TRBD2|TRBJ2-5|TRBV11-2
TGTGCCAGCAGCTTAGCTCCTAGCGGGGCGGAGACCCAGTACTTC
CASSLAPSGAETQYF
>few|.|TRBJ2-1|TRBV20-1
TGCAGTGCTAGAGTAACAGGTAGTTACAATGAGCAGTTCTTC
CSARVTGSYNEQFF
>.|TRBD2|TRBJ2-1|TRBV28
TGTGCCAGCATGGCTAGCGGGGGGATCAGGGGAAACAATGAGCAGTTCTTC
CASMASGGIRGNNEQFF
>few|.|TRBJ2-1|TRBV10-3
TGTGCCATCAGTGTACGGGAGTCGGGCAATGAGCAGTTCTTC
CAISVRESGNEQFF
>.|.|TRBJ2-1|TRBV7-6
TGTGCCAGCAGCTTAGTCTACCGGGGGAGCTCCTACAATGAGCAGTTCTTC
CASSLVYRGSSYNEQFF
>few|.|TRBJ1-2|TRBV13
TGTGCCAGCAGCTTACAGTCGAGTTCTCGATCCTATGGCTACACCTTC
CASSLQSSSRSYGYTF
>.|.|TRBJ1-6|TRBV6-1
TGTGCCAGCAGTCAAGGCTTGGCCCCCACCCTCCACTTT
CASSQGLAPTLHF
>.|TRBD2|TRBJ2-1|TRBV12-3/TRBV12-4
TGTGCCAGCAGTTTAAGGGTCCGGCTAGCGGGGGGCTCCTACAATGAGCAGTTCTTC
CASSLRVRLAGGSYNEQFF
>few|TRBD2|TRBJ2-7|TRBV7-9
TGTGCCAGCAGCTTTGGACTAGCGGGGGCCTTCTACGAGCAGTACTTC
CASSFGLAGAFYEQYF